The 22 T cell receptor beta chains below all came from one sample that was sequenced in a study of cytomegalovirus exposure and HLA in healthy donors. PCR involved 60 Vbeta and 13 Jbeta primers. Profiling relied on immunoSEQ multiplex PCR, and the TCRdb table lists in-frame clones only, not all of them. The sample table includes roughly 110,000 clones. Input material: PBMCs. These TCRs come from a man aged 30 to 39 in good health and CMV-seronegative.

The gene calls are TRBV19 and TRBJ1-5; 7 bases are shared with TRBD1. The ends lost 5 bases at V and 3 bases at J; junction bases unmatched: 10. This CDR3 has 16 amino acids. The germline gives CDR1 LNHDA, CDR2 SQIVND (reference sequence). The CDR3 coding sequence is TGTGCCAGTAGTCCTATTAACAGGGGCTCCAATCAGCCCCAGCATTTT. It is translated as CASSPINRGSNQPQHF.

The rearrangement uses TRBV7-3 and TRBJ2-7; the match to TRBD1 covers 7 bases. The V and J ends lost 4 bases and 5 bases, in that order; junction bases with no gene match: 8. CDR3 size: 14 residues. Germline V gene sequence: CDR1 SGHTA, CDR2 FQGTGA. The CDR3 nucleotides read TGTGCCAGCAGCTCCCATAGGACAGGAGACGAGCAGTACTTC. Its protein product is CASSSHRTGDEQYF.

The chain has TRBV25-1 and TRBJ2-6; D unresolved. Trimming stripped 1 base from V and 4 bases from J, with 11 bases between. The CDR3 has 16 residues. Germline V gene data show CDR1 as MGHDK and CDR2 as SYGVNS. The CDR3 DNA reads TGTGCCAGCAGTGAATCAGGCCTGGCGGGGGCCAACGTCCTGACTTTC. This encodes CASSESGLAGANVLTF.

As to this clone: At the DNA level, this CDR3 is encoded by other sequences in the same sample as well. This chain links TRBV5-1 with TRBJ2-5, with unresolved D. CDR3 size: 11 residues. The V end lost 3 bases, the J end lost 5 bases, and 5 bases lay between the germline ends. Germline lookup yields CDR1 SGHRS and CDR2 YFSETQ. The CDR3 DNA follows: TGCGCCAGCAGCTCCGGTGAGACCCAGTACTTC. It encodes CASSSGETQYF.

The gene calls are TRBV7-2 and TRBJ2-5; 7 bases line up with TRBD2. V lost 3 bases to trimming and J lost 4 bases; unmatched junction nucleotides: 11. CDR1 is SGHTA and CDR2 is FQGNSA in the germline V gene. The CDR3 runs 16 residues. CDR3 sequence: CASSLGGNAFGETQYF. The DNA of the CDR3 is TGTGCCAGCAGCTTGGGAGGGAATGCTTTCGGAGAGACCCAGTACTTC.

The V call is TRBV10-3, the J call TRBJ1-1; possibly TRBD1 for D (5 bases). The germline V gene encodes CDR1 ENHRY and CDR2 SYGVKD. V was cut by 5 bases and J by 0 bases, with 13 bases left in between. The CDR3 runs 15 residues. The CDR3 bases are TGTGCCATCAGTCGACAGTCACGTATGAACACTGAAGCTTTCTTT. Translating it yields CAISRQSRMNTEAFF.

The V call is TRBV5-4, the J call TRBJ1-6; the match to TRBD1 covers 9 bases. The germline V gene has CDR1 SGHNT and CDR2 YYREEE (reference sequence). V shed 0 bases, J shed 5 bases, and the junction held 6 bases outside the gene matches. The CDR3 length is 17 residues. For the CDR3, the DNA is TGTGCCAGCAGCTTGGGACGGAGACAGGGGGATAATTCACCCCTCCACTTT. This translates into CASSLGRRQGDNSPLHF.

The V gene is TRBV6-6, the J gene TRBJ1-2, with D perhaps matching TRBD1 (6 bases). The V gene lost 5 bases and the J gene lost 8 bases, with 15 bases spanning the gap. The CDR3 is 13 amino acids. Per germline, CDR1 MNHNY and CDR2 SVGAGI (reference sequence). The CDR3 spells CASSRQASGGYTF. The CDR3 coding sequence is TGTGCCAGCAGTCGACAGGCGTCTGGAGGCTACACCTTC.

The V gene is TRBV9, the J gene TRBJ2-1; D may be TRBD1 (6 bases). Germline CDR1 is SGDLS and CDR2 is YYNGEE. With 0 bases removed from V and 7 bases from J, the gap between germline ends came to 11 bases. The CDR3 loop spans 14 amino acids. The CDR3 here is CASSVGPGANEQFF. The CDR3 bases are TGTGCCAGCAGCGTAGGCCCAGGGGCGAATGAGCAGTTCTTC.

The V gene is TRBV30, the J gene TRBJ1-2, with 8 nucleotides matching TRBD1. The V gene end was trimmed by 5 bases and the J gene end by 7 bases; junction bases not matched to a gene: 6. The germline V gene encodes CDR1 GTSNPN and CDR2 SVGIG (reference sequence). There are 12 residues in the CDR3. The CDR3: CAWDRGVPGYTF. DNA for the CDR3: TGTGCCTGGGACAGGGGCGTCCCTGGCTACACCTTC.

CDR3 loop: CASSEAGTGKEKLFF. CDR3 DNA sequence: TGTGCCAGCAGTGAAGCGGGGACAGGGAAAGAAAAACTGTTTTTT. V gene TRBV6-4 combines with J gene TRBJ1-4; 9 bases agree with TRBD1. Losses at the gene ends were 3 bases for V and 8 bases for J; bases not matched to a gene: 7. Germline V gene lookup returns CDR1 MRHNA and CDR2 SNTAGT. The CDR3 runs 15 residues.

CDR3 region: CAWSWEDGYTF. Written as DNA, the CDR3 is TGTGCCTGGAGTTGGGAGGATGGCTACACCTTC. V gene TRBV30 combines with J gene TRBJ1-2; the D is unclear. The CDR3 totals 11 residues. The V and J ends lost 2 bases and 6 bases respectively, with 7 bases between them. Looked up from germline, CDR1 is GTSNPN and CDR2 is SVGIG (reference sequence).

The rearrangement joins TRBV9 to TRBJ1-5, with 7 bases matching TRBD1. J gave up 7 bases and V 0 bases, and 1 base lay outside the gene matches. Germline V lookup: CDR1 SGDLS, CDR2 YYNGEE. This CDR3 has 13 residues. The CDR3 loop reads CASSVEGGQPQHF. Here the CDR3 DNA reads TGTGCCAGCAGCGTAGAAGGGGGCCAGCCCCAGCATTTT.

The CDR3 nucleotides are TGTGCCAGCAGCCAACTTCCCCGAACAGCCATGAACACTGAAGCTTTCTTT. This translates into CASSQLPRTAMNTEAFF. V is TRBV7-9 and J is TRBJ1-1; no definite D call. V was shortened by 5 bases and J by 0 bases, with 19 bases between the two germline ends. CDR3 length equals 17 residues. In germline, CDR1 is SEHNR, CDR2 FQNEAQ (reference sequence).

This chain links TRBV19 with TRBJ1-2; D possibly corresponds to TRBD1 (6 bases). Germline-derived CDR1 and CDR2 are LNHDA and SQIVND (reference sequence). CDR3 size: 13 residues. V was pared by 5 bases and J by 6 bases, with 13 bases between. Here the CDR3 DNA reads TGTGCCAGTAGTCCTTCAGGGGTCCATGGCTACACCTTC. Its protein is CASSPSGVHGYTF.

The V gene is TRBV7-9, the J gene TRBJ2-2; possible D gene TRBD2, 6 bases. CDR1 SEHNR and CDR2 FQNEAQ come from the germline V gene (reference sequence). This CDR3 is 15 amino acids long. The ends were cut back, 1 base at V and 2 bases at J, with 8 bases in the middle. DNA for the CDR3: TGTGCCAGCAGCTTAGTGGGGGGAAACACCGGGGAGCTGTTTTTT. This encodes CASSLVGGNTGELFF.

The DNA for the CDR3 is TGCGCCAGCAGCTCTCCGGGACAGAAAAACATTCAGTACTTC. It encodes CASSSPGQKNIQYF. V usage is TRBV5-1 and J usage is TRBJ2-4, with 7 bases matching TRBD1. V lost 3 bases and J lost 4; bases outside the gene matches: 4. Looked up from germline, CDR1 is SGHRS and CDR2 is YFSETQ. The CDR3 is 14 amino acids.

This chain uses TRBV7-3 with TRBJ2-3, with 13 bases aligning to TRBD2. The germline gives CDR1 SGHTA, CDR2 FQGTGA. The CDR3 extends over 16 amino acids. Unmatched junction bases numbered 3, after V lost 5 bases and J lost 1 base. The CDR3 DNA reads as TGTGCCAGCAGCCCCGGACTAGCGGGGGGCACAGATACGCAGTATTTT. Its protein is CASSPGLAGGTDTQYF.

The V call is TRBV4-1, the J call TRBJ1-4; D is ambiguous. CDR1 and CDR2 from the germline V gene are MGHRA and YSYEKL. The CDR3 runs 15 residues. Deletions cut 2 bases from V and 5 bases from J, with 12 bases between. The CDR3 loop reads CASSQQRVLNEKLFF. The CDR3 DNA reads as TGCGCCAGCAGCCAACAGCGGGTTTTGAATGAAAAACTGTTTTTT.

This sequence joins TRBV19 and TRBJ1-1, with TRBD1 matching over 9 bases. The CDR3 loop spans 15 amino acids. J lost 11 bases, V lost 5 bases, and 15 bases had no gene match. In germline, CDR1 is LNHDA, CDR2 SQIVND (reference sequence). The CDR3 bases are TGTGCCAGTAGTGGACCGGGACAGGGTAATACGGGGGCTTTCTTT. It specifies CASSGPGQGNTGAFF.

This sequence joins TRBV25-1 and TRBJ2-7; TRBD1 matches at 7 bases. Germline CDR1 and CDR2: MGHDK and SYGVNS. The CDR3 extends over 15 amino acids. J lost 7 bases, V lost 5 bases, and 14 bases had no gene match. The CDR3 here is CASSPRTGSGGEQYF. In DNA form, the CDR3 reads TGTGCCAGCAGTCCCCGGACAGGCTCTGGGGGTGAGCAGTACTTC.

This chain connects TRBV7-6 to TRBJ1-1; 10 positions match TRBD1. The CDR3 is made up of 15 amino acids. Per germline, CDR1 SGHVS and CDR2 FNYEAQ. V lost 5 bases, J lost 4 bases, and 7 bases stayed unmatched. CDR3 region: CASSLTGQGRTEAFF. The CDR3, as DNA: TGTGCCAGCAGCCTCACGGGACAGGGGCGCACTGAAGCTTTCTTT.